The entry that follows covers one T cell receptor (beta chain) sequence. This specimen belongs to a study of CD8 T cells in ankylosing spondylitis. TCRdb re-called the 5' RACE reads through MiXCR, storing one row per CDR3 protein. The sample consists of under 200,000 distinct CDR3 sequences, approximately 12% of them appearing once. With V trimmed by 8 bases and J by 3 bases, 5 bases remained unmatched. Germline CDR1 is SNHLY and CDR2 is FYNNEI. This CDR3 spans 13 amino acids. The receptor was derived from a female donor with ankylosing spondylitis or in good health (not recorded which). Input material: blood, either unsorted or a sorted T cell fraction (not recorded which). The chain is built from TRBV2 and TRBJ2-5, with TRBD1 matching over 8 bases. CDR3 nucleotide sequence: TGTGCCAGCTATACGACAGGGGAAGAGACCCAGTACTTC. Protein product: CASYTTGEETQYF. Together with reference TRBV2 and TRBJ2-5, the CDR3 gives the full variable domain: EPEVTQTPSHQVTQMGQEVILRCVPISNHLYFYWYRQILGQKVEFLVSFYNNEISEKSEIFDDQFSVERPDGSNFTLKIRSTKLEDSAMYFCASYTTGEETQYFGPGTRLLVL.